The TCR beta chain described here comes from a study of beta chain features in type 1 diabetes. Study-level points and caveats: TCRB repertoires of naive, central memory and Treg cells appeared more similar among patients than among healthy donors.

J gave up 5 bases and V 5 bases, and 13 bases lay outside the gene matches. The length of the CDR3 is 16 residues. CDR1 is SSHAT and CDR2 is FNYEAQ in the germline V gene (reference sequence). cDNA synthesis used the whole RNA isolate, giving expressed TCRB sequences. Sequenced naive, central memory and regulatory T cell samples produced an average of about 3.6 million reads. Measured with immunoSEQ multiplex PCR; TCRdb has only the in-frame clones, and not every one. The sample lists 300,000 to 350,000 clones, approximately 15% occurring once. Sampling consisted of one heparinised blood draw per donor, averaging roughly 100 mL. Stem cell-like memory, regulatory, central memory and naive CD4+ cells were sorted via CD45RO/CCR7/CD25/CD127/CD95/CD27. With respect to this clone: Its antigen remains unidentified.

The chain links TRBV7-7 to TRBJ2-5; TRBD1 agrees at 8 bases. Source material: central memory CD4+ T cells from blood. This sequence was found in a young man in good health. Here the CDR3 reads CASSIRQGPAKETQYF. In DNA form, the CDR3 reads TGTGCCAGCAGCATACGACAGGGGCCAGCAAAGGAGACCCAGTACTTC.